The 18 T cell receptor beta chains in this list originate from one sample, sequenced in a study of CD8 T cells in ankylosing spondylitis. Study-wide results and caveats: Characteristic of ankylosing spondylitis blood, it appeared, was a TCR beta motif comprising roughly eight highly homologous variants.

TCRdb reprocessed the 5' RACE reads with MiXCR, giving one entry per CDR3 protein. The sample consists of roughly 670,000 distinct CDR3 sequences, around 20% of them appearing once. The antigens of these receptors remain unknown. Sequencing was performed on blood, either unsorted or a sorted T cell fraction (not recorded which). Receptor source: a male donor with ankylosing spondylitis.

The chain recombines TRBV29-1 with TRBJ2-3, with no clear D. The CDR3 is made up of 11 amino acids. The V end was cut by 4 bases, the J end by 5 bases, with 7 bases between. Per germline, CDR1 SQVTM and CDR2 ANQGSEA. Written as DNA, the CDR3 is TGCAGCGTTGCACAGAAAGATACGCAGTATTTT. Translation gives CSVAQKDTQYF.

The chain has TRBV7-9 and TRBJ2-1; unclear D gene. The V gene's germline CDR1 is SEHNR and CDR2 FQNEAQ (reference sequence). The CDR3 loop spans 13 amino acids. Trimming stripped 10 bases from V and 0 bases from J, with 10 bases between. CDR3 amino acids: CATRTDSYNEQFF. Here the CDR3 DNA reads TGTGCCACTCGGACGGACTCCTACAATGAGCAGTTCTTC.

The rearrangement uses TRBV2 and TRBJ1-1; D not certain. CDR1 and CDR2 from the germline V gene are SNHLY and FYNNEI. The CDR3 extends over 12 amino acids. V was trimmed by 9 bases and J by 6 bases, leaving 14 bases between them. The CDR3 region has the DNA TGTGCCAGTTTGTCCGCTGACCCTGAAGCTTTCTTT. Protein product: CASLSADPEAFF.

The table lists this clonotype with a few counts. The chain recombines TRBV11-2 with TRBJ1-5; 8 bases are a match to TRBD1. CDR1 and CDR2 from the germline V gene are SGHAT and FQNNGV. The CDR3 has 17 residues. Losses at the gene ends were 5 bases for V and 2 bases for J; bases not matched to a gene: 11. The CDR3 here is CASSTGQGGVGNQPQHF. CDR3 DNA sequence: TGTGCCAGCAGCACCGGACAGGGTGGTGTCGGCAATCAGCCCCAGCATTTT.

As DNA, the CDR3 is TGTGCCAGCAGCCCCATCTCAGTGGGACAGGGGAATGAGCAGTTCTTC. Protein product: CASSPISVGQGNEQFF. This chain uses TRBV7-7 with TRBJ2-1; 10 bases match TRBD1. The length of the CDR3 is 16 residues. With 5 bases clipped from V and 7 bases from J, the junction kept 11 bases outside the gene matches. Germline-derived CDR1 and CDR2 are SSHAT and FNYEAQ (reference sequence).

The rearrangement links TRBV2 to TRBJ2-1; the D gene could be TRBD1 or TRBD2 (5 bases each). Germline-derived CDR1 and CDR2 are SNHLY and FYNNEI. The CDR3 spans 14 residues. V was cut by 9 bases and J by 3 bases, with 15 bases left in between. DNA for the CDR3: TGTGCCAGTGCCCCAGGGAGATTCTACAATGAGCAGTTCTTC. It specifies CASAPGRFYNEQFF.

J is TRBJ2-3 and V is TRBV7-2; 8 positions match TRBD1. Germline V gene sequence: CDR1 SGHTA, CDR2 FQGNSA. The CDR3 sequence is 17 residues long. The V and J ends lost 5 bases and 6 bases, in that order; junction bases with no gene match: 16. The CDR3 is CASSPGSTGVVWDTQYF. Here the CDR3 DNA reads TGTGCCAGCAGCCCCGGCTCGACAGGGGTCGTTTGGGATACGCAGTATTTT.

This chain links TRBV11-1 with TRBJ2-5, with 12 bases matching TRBD2. The V gene end was trimmed by 5 bases and the J gene end by 0 bases; junction bases not matched to a gene: 10. There are 18 residues in the CDR3. The germline V gene encodes CDR1 SGHAT and CDR2 FQDESV (reference sequence). This CDR3 reads CASSERWTSGANQETQYF. As DNA, the CDR3 is TGTGCCAGCAGCGAACGGTGGACTAGCGGGGCAAACCAAGAGACCCAGTACTTC.

This clonotype was counted a few times. The V and J genes are TRBV6-5 and TRBJ2-2; D is possibly TRBD1 (6 bases). CDR3 length: 14 amino acids. The V and J ends lost 7 bases and 5 bases respectively, with 14 bases between them. Germline loops: CDR1 MNHEY, CDR2 SVGAGI. For the CDR3, the DNA is TGTGCCAGCATTATGGGGGCCTTTACCGGGGAGCTGTTTTTT. This codes for CASIMGAFTGELFF.

The chain uses TRBV2 and TRBJ2-1; D is possibly TRBD2 (5 bases). The CDR3 covers 14 residues. CDR1 and CDR2 (germline): SNHLY, FYNNEI. V dropped 6 bases and J dropped 6 bases, with 15 bases sitting between them. CDR3 nucleotides: TGTGCCAGCAGCGGGATAGAAGAGGGCAATGAGCAGTTCTTC. Amino acids: CASSGIEEGNEQFF.

The J gene is TRBJ1-2, the V gene TRBV7-8; tentative D call: TRBD1 (5 bases). The CDR3 totals 13 residues. Germline CDR1 SGHVS, CDR2 FQNEAQ. V was cut by 6 bases and J by 4 bases, with 12 bases left in between. The CDR3 region has the DNA TGTGCCAGCAGTAATGGGGCGGCCTATGGCTACACCTTC. Amino acids: CASSNGAAYGYTF.

This clonotype was counted once. This chain joins TRBV30 and TRBJ2-7; the match to TRBD2 covers 10 bases. Trimming took 4 bases from V and 4 from J; bases not matched to a gene: 10. CDR1 and CDR2 from the germline V gene are GTSNPN and SVGIG (reference sequence). The CDR3 has 15 amino acids. CDR3 nucleotides: TGTGCCTGGACCCCGCGGACTAGCGGAGTTTACGAGCAGTACTTC. Translated, it gives CAWTPRTSGVYEQYF.

In its sample, this clonotype was seen a few times. The chain recombines TRBV21-1 with TRBJ1-5. TRBV21-1 constitutes a pseudogene. The CDR3 is 13 residues long. Here the CDR3 DNA reads TGTGCCAGGAGGGACGGACCTCCTCAGCCCCAGCATTTT. Translation gives CARRDGPPQPQHF.

This clonotype was counted only a few times. The chain couples TRBV6-1 to TRBJ2-1, with D perhaps TRBD1 or TRBD2 (5 bases each). The CDR3 is 15 residues long. The V gene's germline CDR1 is MNHNS and CDR2 SASEGT. V lost 3 bases, J lost 3 bases, and 12 bases lay in between. CDR3 protein: CASSERGGLYNEQFF. For the CDR3, the DNA is TGTGCCAGCAGTGAGAGGGGCGGACTCTACAATGAGCAGTTCTTC.

This chain connects TRBV6-1 to TRBJ2-5; D remains unclear. This CDR3 spans 15 amino acids. The V and J ends lost 6 bases and 0 bases respectively, with 14 bases between them. Germline V gene data show CDR1 as MNHNS and CDR2 as SASEGT. The chain's CDR3 is CASRTSGRNQETQYF. The DNA for the CDR3 is TGTGCCAGCAGAACCTCGGGCCGGAACCAAGAGACCCAGTACTTC.

J is TRBJ2-1 and V is TRBV12-3 or TRBV12-4; 13 bases align to TRBD2. CDR3 size: 16 residues. The ends lost 6 bases at V and 7 bases at J; junction bases unmatched: 9. The CDR3 reads CASRELTSGGPNEQFF. The CDR3 DNA is TGTGCCAGCAGGGAACTGACTAGCGGGGGGCCGAATGAGCAGTTCTTC.

This clonotype showed up just a few times. The chain links TRBV20-1 to TRBJ2-1; D might be TRBD2 (6 bases). The CDR3 has 14 amino acids. V was pared by 6 bases and J by 6 bases, with 18 bases between. CDR1 DFQATT and CDR2 SNEGSKA come from the germline V gene (reference sequence). CDR3 sequence: CSAASGDESNEQFF. DNA for the CDR3: TGCAGTGCGGCCTCGGGGGACGAAAGCAATGAGCAGTTCTTC.

In its sample, this clonotype was seen a few times. The chain has TRBV5-1 and TRBJ2-2, with a weak D call TRBD1 (5 bases). Deletions cut 5 bases from V and 3 bases from J, with 11 bases between. CDR1 is SGHRS, CDR2 YFSETQ, per germline. This CDR3 comprises 14 residues. In DNA, the CDR3 is TGCGCCAGCAGGGGGATGACAGACACCGGGGAGCTGTTTTTT. It translates to CASRGMTDTGELFF.